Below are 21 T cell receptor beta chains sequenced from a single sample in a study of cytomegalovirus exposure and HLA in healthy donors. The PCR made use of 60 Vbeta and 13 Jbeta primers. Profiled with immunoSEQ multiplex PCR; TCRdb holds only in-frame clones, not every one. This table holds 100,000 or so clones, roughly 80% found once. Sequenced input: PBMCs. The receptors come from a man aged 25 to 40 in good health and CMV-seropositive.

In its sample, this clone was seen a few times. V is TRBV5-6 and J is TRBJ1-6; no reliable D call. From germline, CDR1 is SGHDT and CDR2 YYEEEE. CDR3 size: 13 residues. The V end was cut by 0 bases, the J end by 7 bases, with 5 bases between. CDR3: CASSLGPNSPLHF. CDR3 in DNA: TGTGCCAGCAGCTTGGGTCCGAATTCACCCCTCCACTTT.

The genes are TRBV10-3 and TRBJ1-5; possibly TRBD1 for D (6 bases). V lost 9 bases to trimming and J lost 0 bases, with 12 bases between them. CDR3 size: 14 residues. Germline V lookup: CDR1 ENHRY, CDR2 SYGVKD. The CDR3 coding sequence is TGTGCCATTCAGGGGCATGATAGCAATCAGCCCCAGCATTTT. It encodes CAIQGHDSNQPQHF.

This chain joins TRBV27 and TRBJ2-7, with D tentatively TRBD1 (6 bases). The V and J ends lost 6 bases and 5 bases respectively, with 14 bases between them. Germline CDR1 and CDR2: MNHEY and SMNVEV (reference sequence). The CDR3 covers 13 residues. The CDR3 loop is CASSNRVVDEQYF. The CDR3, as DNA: TGTGCCAGCAGCAACAGGGTGGTAGACGAGCAGTACTTC.

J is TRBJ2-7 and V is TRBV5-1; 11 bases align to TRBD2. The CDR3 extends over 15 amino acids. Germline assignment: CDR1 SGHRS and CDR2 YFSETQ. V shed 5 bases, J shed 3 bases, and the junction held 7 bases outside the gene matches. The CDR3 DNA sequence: TGCGCCAGCAGTACTAGCGGGGGCCTCCTCTACGAGCAGTACTTC. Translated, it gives CASSTSGGLLYEQYF.

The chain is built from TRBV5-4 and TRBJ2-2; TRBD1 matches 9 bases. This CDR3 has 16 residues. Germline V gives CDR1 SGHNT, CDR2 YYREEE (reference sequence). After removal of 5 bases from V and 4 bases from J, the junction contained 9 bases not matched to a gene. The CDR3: CASRPGQGRFTGELFF. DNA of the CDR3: TGTGCCAGCAGACCCGGACAGGGGCGATTCACCGGGGAGCTGTTTTTT.

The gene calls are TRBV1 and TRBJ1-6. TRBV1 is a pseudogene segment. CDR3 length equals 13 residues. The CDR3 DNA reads TGCACCACTGCGGGATCAGCTAGGGCACCCCTCCACTTT. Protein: CTTAGSARAPLHF.

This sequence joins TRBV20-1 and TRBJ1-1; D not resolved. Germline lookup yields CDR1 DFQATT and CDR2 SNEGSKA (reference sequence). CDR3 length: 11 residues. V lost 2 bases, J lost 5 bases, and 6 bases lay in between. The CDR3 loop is CSARRETEAFF. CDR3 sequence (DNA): TGCAGTGCTAGAAGGGAGACTGAAGCTTTCTTT.

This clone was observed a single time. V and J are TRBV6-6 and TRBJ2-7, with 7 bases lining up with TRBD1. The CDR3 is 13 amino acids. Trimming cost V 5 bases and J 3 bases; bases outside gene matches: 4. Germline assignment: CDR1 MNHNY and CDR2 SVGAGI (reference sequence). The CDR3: CASSTGALYEQYF. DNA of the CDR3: TGTGCCAGCAGTACAGGGGCTCTCTACGAGCAGTACTTC.

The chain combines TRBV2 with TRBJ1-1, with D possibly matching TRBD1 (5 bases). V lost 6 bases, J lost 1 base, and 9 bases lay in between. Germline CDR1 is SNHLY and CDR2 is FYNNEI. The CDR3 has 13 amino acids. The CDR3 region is CASRDSSNTEAFF. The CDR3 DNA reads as TGTGCCAGCAGAGACAGCTCGAACACTGAAGCTTTCTTT. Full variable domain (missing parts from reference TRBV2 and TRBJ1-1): EPEVTQTPSHQVTQMGQEVILRCVPISNHLYFYWYRQILGQKVEFLVSFYNNEISEKSEIFDDQFSVERPDGSNFTLKIRSTKLEDSAMYFCASRDSSNTEAFFGQGTRLTVV.

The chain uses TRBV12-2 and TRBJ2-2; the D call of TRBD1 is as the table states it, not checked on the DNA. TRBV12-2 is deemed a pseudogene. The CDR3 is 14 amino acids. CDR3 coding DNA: TGTGCAAGTCGCCCAGGGCGGCGAACGGGGGAGCTGTTTTTT. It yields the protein CASRPGRRTGELFF.

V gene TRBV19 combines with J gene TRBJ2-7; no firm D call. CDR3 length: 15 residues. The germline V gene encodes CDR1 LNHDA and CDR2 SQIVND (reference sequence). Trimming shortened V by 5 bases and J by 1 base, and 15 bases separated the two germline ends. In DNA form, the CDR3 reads TGTGCCAGTAGTCCTCTGAGTGCGGCTTCCTACGAGCAGTACTTC. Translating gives CASSPLSAASYEQYF.

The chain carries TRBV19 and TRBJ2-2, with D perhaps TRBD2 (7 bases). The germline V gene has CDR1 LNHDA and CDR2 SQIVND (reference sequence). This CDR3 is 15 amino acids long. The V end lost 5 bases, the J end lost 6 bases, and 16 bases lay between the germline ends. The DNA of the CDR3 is TGTGCCAGTAGTGTGTGGGGGGGGGCCCCCGGGGAGCTGTTTTTT. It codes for CASSVWGGAPGELFF.

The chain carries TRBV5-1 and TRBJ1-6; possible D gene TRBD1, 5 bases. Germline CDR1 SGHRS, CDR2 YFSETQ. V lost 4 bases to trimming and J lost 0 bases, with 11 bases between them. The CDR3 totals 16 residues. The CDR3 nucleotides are TGCGCCAGCAGCCCCGTGGGGGGCTCCTATAATTCACCCCTCCACTTT. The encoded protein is CASSPVGGSYNSPLHF.

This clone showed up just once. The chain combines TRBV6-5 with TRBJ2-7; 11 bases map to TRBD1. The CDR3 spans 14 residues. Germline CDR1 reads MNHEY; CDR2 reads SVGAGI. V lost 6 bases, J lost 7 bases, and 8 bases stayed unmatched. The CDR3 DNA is TGTGCCAGCAGACCCGGGACAGGGGGAGGAGAGCAGTACTTC. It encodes CASRPGTGGGEQYF.

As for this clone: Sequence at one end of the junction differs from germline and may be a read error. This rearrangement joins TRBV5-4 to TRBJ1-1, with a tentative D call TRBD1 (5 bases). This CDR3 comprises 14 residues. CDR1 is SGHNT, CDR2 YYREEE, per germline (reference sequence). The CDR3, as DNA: TGTGCCAGCAGGTTGGGGGAGGCGAACACTGAAGCTTTCTTT. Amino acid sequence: CASRLGEANTEAFF.

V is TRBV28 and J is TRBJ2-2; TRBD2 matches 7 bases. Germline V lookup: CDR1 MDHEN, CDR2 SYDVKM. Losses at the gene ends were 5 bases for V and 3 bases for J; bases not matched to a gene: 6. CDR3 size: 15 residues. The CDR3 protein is CASSPRLADTGELFF. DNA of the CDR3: TGTGCCAGCAGTCCCCGACTAGCTGACACCGGGGAGCTGTTTTTT.

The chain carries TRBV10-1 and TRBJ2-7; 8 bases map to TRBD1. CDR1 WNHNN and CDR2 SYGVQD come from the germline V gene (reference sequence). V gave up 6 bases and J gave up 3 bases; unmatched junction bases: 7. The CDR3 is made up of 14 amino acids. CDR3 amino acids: CASRPTGDNYEQYF. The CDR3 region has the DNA TGCGCCAGCAGACCGACAGGGGATAACTACGAGCAGTACTTC.

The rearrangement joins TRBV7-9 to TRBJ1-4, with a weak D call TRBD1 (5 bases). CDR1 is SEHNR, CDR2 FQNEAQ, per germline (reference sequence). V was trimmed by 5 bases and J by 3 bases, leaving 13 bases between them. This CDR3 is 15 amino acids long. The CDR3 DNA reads TGTGCCAGCAGCCTCCCCGGGGGGTCTAATGAAAAACTGTTTTTT. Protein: CASSLPGGSNEKLFF.

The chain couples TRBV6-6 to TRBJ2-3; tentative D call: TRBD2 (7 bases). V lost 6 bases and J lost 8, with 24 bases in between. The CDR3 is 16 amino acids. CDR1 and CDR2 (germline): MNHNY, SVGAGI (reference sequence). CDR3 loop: CASSRGAGDTSSTQYF. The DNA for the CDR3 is TGTGCCAGCAGCCGAGGGGCGGGGGACACCTCTAGTACGCAGTATTTT.

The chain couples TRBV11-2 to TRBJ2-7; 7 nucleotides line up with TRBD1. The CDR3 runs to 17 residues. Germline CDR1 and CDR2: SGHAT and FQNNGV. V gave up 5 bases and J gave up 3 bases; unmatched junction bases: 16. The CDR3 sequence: CASSINGQRGRGYEQYF. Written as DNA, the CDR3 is TGTGCCAGCAGCATAAACGGACAGAGGGGGCGAGGCTACGAGCAGTACTTC.

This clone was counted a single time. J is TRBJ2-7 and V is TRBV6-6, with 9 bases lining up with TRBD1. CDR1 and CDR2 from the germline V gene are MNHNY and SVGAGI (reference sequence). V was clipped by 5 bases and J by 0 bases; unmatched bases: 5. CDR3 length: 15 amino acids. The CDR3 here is CASSDGQGISYEQYF. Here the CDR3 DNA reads TGTGCCAGCAGTGACGGACAGGGGATCTCCTACGAGCAGTACTTC.